This entry lists 6 T cell receptor beta chains sequenced from one sample in a study of T cells after posttransplantation cyclophosphamide. Generated by immunoSEQ multiplex PCR, the TCRdb table keeps only in-frame clones and is missing some. The table records around 18,000 clones, 77% of them present only once. Treatment was busulfan-fludarabine conditioning, a marrow graft, and cyclophosphamide on days +3 and +4. Sequences were derived from CD8+ T cells sorted from PBMCs, sampled 1,900 to 2,000 days after a stem cell transplant with posttransplant cyclophosphamide. These receptors originate from a female patient in her thirties or forties who received an allogeneic stem cell transplant from a related donor, was CMV-positive, and had no GVHD. Certain T cells may be donor cells from the graft.

This clone was picked up a small number of times. The chain links TRBV7-9 to TRBJ2-7, with 9 positions matching TRBD2. The CDR3 spans 16 residues. Germline V lookup: CDR1 SEHNR, CDR2 FQNEAQ (reference sequence). J was trimmed by 3 bases and V by 4 bases; bases with no gene match: 10. The CDR3, as DNA: TGTGCCAGCAGCTCGCCATCGTTAGCGGGAGTCTACGAGCAGTACTTC. This sequence encodes CASSSPSLAGVYEQYF. The entire variable domain, with the rest obtained from reference TRBV7-9 and TRBJ2-7, is as follows: DTGVSQNPRHKITKRGQNVTFRCDPISEHNRLYWYRQTLGQGPEFLTYFQNEAQLEKSRLLSDRFSAERPKGSFSTLEIQRTEQGDSAMYLCASSSPSLAGVYEQYFGPGTRLTVT.

The V call is TRBV29-1, the J call TRBJ2-5; 8 bases line up with TRBD1. The germline V gene encodes CDR1 SQVTM and CDR2 ANQGSEA. J lost 0 bases, V lost 3 bases, and 3 bases had no gene match. The CDR3 covers 14 residues. The CDR3 DNA follows: TGCAGCGTTGACTCACAGGGGGACCAAGAGACCCAGTACTTC. It yields the protein CSVDSQGDQETQYF.

The V and J genes are TRBV25-1 and TRBJ2-7; 8 nucleotides agree with TRBD2. V dropped 0 bases and J dropped 2; count of bases not matched to a gene: 6. The germline gives CDR1 MGHDK, CDR2 SYGVNS. The CDR3 has 16 residues. The CDR3 loop reads CASSEYPAGATYEQYF. The CDR3, as DNA: TGTGCCAGCAGTGAATATCCAGCGGGGGCGACCTACGAGCAGTACTTC.

The DNA of the CDR3 is TGTGCCAGCAGTGAGTCCACAAACAATCAGCCCCAGCATTTT. Translated, it gives CASSESTNNQPQHF. The V call is TRBV25-1, the J call TRBJ1-5; no clear D. Germline loops: CDR1 MGHDK, CDR2 SYGVNS. The CDR3 consists of 14 residues. V was trimmed by 3 bases and J by 3 bases, leaving 9 bases between them.

V gene TRBV6-5 combines with J gene TRBJ2-3, with TRBD2 identical over 7 bases. V lost 6 bases to trimming and J lost 1 base; unmatched junction nucleotides: 4. The length of the CDR3 is 14 residues. Germline V gives CDR1 MNHEY, CDR2 SVGAGI. The CDR3 spells CASRYRGGTDTQYF. The CDR3 DNA is TGTGCCAGCAGATACCGGGGGGGCACAGATACGCAGTATTTT.

This clone was detected a few times. The chain has TRBV11-3 and TRBJ2-1; 12 bases agree with TRBD2. The CDR3 consists of 15 residues. J gave up 8 bases and V 5 bases, and 7 bases lay outside the gene matches. The germline V gene has CDR1 SGHNT and CDR2 YENEEA. CDR3 in amino acids: CASSLTSGGRHEQFF. In nucleotides, the CDR3 is TGTGCCAGCAGCCTCACTAGCGGGGGGCGCCATGAGCAGTTCTTC.